Listed below are T cell receptor beta chains from one sample, sequenced in a study of shared clonotypes between healthy human individuals. TCRdb keeps only in-frame clones here, not all; method: immunoSEQ multiplex PCR. Seen here are hundreds of thousands of clones, 60% to 75% observed once, and the top ten hold roughly 2%. Sequenced: memory CD4+ T cells sorted from blood. The receptors come from a woman under 40 in good health. CDR3s include the opening cysteine and the closing phenylalanine or tryptophan. The order of the fields is J gene, V gene, clone size, D gene, CDR3 protein, CDR3 DNA. D genes are given only for firm matches. A clone size is listed for some rows: how often the clone was seen (once, few, many), or a class if it is expanded.

J gene: TRBJ2-5; V gene: TRBV6-5; clone size: few; D gene: TRBD2; CDR3 protein: CASSYSKTSGIETQYF; CDR3 DNA: TGTGCCAGCAGTTACTCCAAGACTAGCGGGATCGAGACCCAGTACTTC
J gene: TRBJ2-7; V gene: TRBV19; clone size: .; D gene: TRBD2; CDR3 protein: CASSKSSGRAIYEQYF; CDR3 DNA: TGTGCCAGTAGTAAATCGAGCGGGAGGGCCATCTACGAGCAGTACTTC
J gene: TRBJ1-5; V gene: TRBV19; clone size: .; D gene: .; CDR3 protein: CASSIPGGPRPQHF; CDR3 DNA: TGTGCCAGTAGTATTCCGGGCGGCCCCCGGCCCCAGCATTTT
J gene: TRBJ2-3; V gene: TRBV7-2; clone size: .; D gene: .; CDR3 protein: CASSFSQGGTDTQYF; CDR3 DNA: TGTGCCAGCAGTTTTAGCCAGGGCGGCACAGATACGCAGTATTTT
J gene: TRBJ2-5; V gene: TRBV28; clone size: .; D gene: TRBD2; CDR3 protein: CASSLPYGTSGSMETQYF; CDR3 DNA: TGTGCCAGCAGTTTGCCCTACGGGACTAGCGGGAGTATGGAGACCCAGTACTTC
J gene: TRBJ2-7; V gene: TRBV14; clone size: few; D gene: .; CDR3 protein: CASSQIRAGPREIYEQYF; CDR3 DNA: TGTGCCAGCAGCCAAATCAGGGCGGGTCCTCGGGAAATCTACGAGCAGTACTTC
J gene: TRBJ2-7; V gene: TRBV10-3; clone size: .; D gene: .; CDR3 protein: CAISAPETDSYEQYF; CDR3 DNA: TGTGCCATCAGTGCACCCGAGACAGATTCCTACGAGCAGTACTTC
J gene: TRBJ2-1; V gene: TRBV7-9; clone size: .; D gene: TRBD1; CDR3 protein: CASSLADRGKYEQFF; CDR3 DNA: TGTGCCAGCAGCTTAGCCGACAGGGGGAAGTATGAGCAGTTCTTC
J gene: TRBJ2-2; V gene: TRBV5-4; clone size: .; D gene: TRBD2; CDR3 protein: CASSLGTSRPGELFF; CDR3 DNA: TGTGCCAGCAGCTTGGGGACTAGTAGGCCCGGGGAGCTGTTTTTT
J gene: TRBJ1-4; V gene: TRBV5-5; clone size: .; D gene: .; CDR3 protein: CASSSRVDGKEKLFF; CDR3 DNA: TGTGCCAGCAGCTCCCGGGTGGATGGGAAAGAAAAACTGTTTTTT
J gene: TRBJ1-1; V gene: TRBV2; clone size: .; D gene: .; CDR3 protein: CASSEAVGWNTEAFF; CDR3 DNA: TGTGCCAGCAGTGAAGCTGTGGGTTGGAACACTGAAGCTTTCTTT
J gene: TRBJ1-6; V gene: TRBV7-9; clone size: .; D gene: .; CDR3 protein: CASSTLDSQGSPLHF; CDR3 DNA: TGTGCCAGCAGCACACTGGACTCCCAGGGCTCACCCCTCCACTTT
J gene: TRBJ2-6; V gene: TRBV28; clone size: .; D gene: .; CDR3 protein: CASSLVGITGANVLTF; CDR3 DNA: TGTGCCAGCAGTTTAGTAGGCATAACTGGGGCCAACGTCCTGACTTTC
J gene: TRBJ2-2; V gene: TRBV29-1; clone size: few; D gene: .; CDR3 protein: CSVERYTGELFF; CDR3 DNA: TGCAGCGTTGAAAGGTACACCGGGGAGCTGTTTTTT
J gene: TRBJ2-3; V gene: TRBV11-2; clone size: many; D gene: .; CDR3 protein: CASSLGTDTQYF; CDR3 DNA: TGTGCCAGCAGCTTAGGGACAGATACGCAGTATTTT
J gene: TRBJ1-1; V gene: TRBV7-2; clone size: .; D gene: .; CDR3 protein: CASSLFAGQNTEAFF; CDR3 DNA: TGTGCCAGCAGCTTATTCGCGGGGCAGAACACTGAAGCTTTCTTT
J gene: TRBJ1-2; V gene: TRBV28; clone size: .; D gene: .; CDR3 protein: CASRDSSPGAYGYTF; CDR3 DNA: TGTGCCAGCAGGGACAGCTCACCGGGGGCCTATGGCTACACCTTC
J gene: TRBJ1-4; V gene: TRBV5-1; clone size: .; D gene: .; CDR3 protein: CASSLVGATNEKLFF; CDR3 DNA: TGCGCCAGCAGCTTGGTAGGGGCAACTAATGAAAAACTGTTTTTT
J gene: TRBJ2-7; V gene: TRBV29-1; clone size: few; D gene: .; CDR3 protein: CSVGQGPGNEQYF; CDR3 DNA: TGCAGCGTGGGGCAGGGCCCGGGGAACGAGCAGTACTTC
J gene: TRBJ2-5; V gene: TRBV29-1; clone size: .; D gene: TRBD1; CDR3 protein: CSVRTGAGETQYF; CDR3 DNA: TGCAGCGTCCGGACAGGGGCTGGAGAGACCCAGTACTTC
J gene: TRBJ2-1; V gene: TRBV15; clone size: .; D gene: .; CDR3 protein: CATSRDWDEQFF; CDR3 DNA: TGTGCCACCAGCAGAGACTGGGATGAGCAGTTCTTC
J gene: TRBJ2-3; V gene: TRBV19; clone size: few; D gene: .; CDR3 protein: CASSTRDGISQYF; CDR3 DNA: TGTGCCAGTAGTACCCGGGACGGCATATCGCAGTATTTT
J gene: TRBJ2-6; V gene: TRBV7-2; clone size: .; D gene: TRBD1; CDR3 protein: CASSQNGRQGAGGANVLTF; CDR3 DNA: TGTGCCAGCAGCCAAAATGGACGACAGGGGGCGGGAGGGGCCAACGTCCTGACTTTC
J gene: TRBJ2-1; V gene: TRBV5-6; clone size: .; D gene: TRBD2; CDR3 protein: CASSRLASQYYNEQFF; CDR3 DNA: TGTGCCAGCAGCAGACTAGCGAGCCAATACTACAATGAGCAGTTCTTC
J gene: TRBJ1-2; V gene: TRBV27; clone size: .; D gene: .; CDR3 protein: CASSRDSQKYGYTF; CDR3 DNA: TGTGCCAGCAGTCGGGACTCGCAAAAGTATGGCTACACCTTC
J gene: TRBJ2-3; V gene: TRBV28; clone size: once; D gene: TRBD2; CDR3 protein: CASSYRSGRGTDTQYF; CDR3 DNA: TGTGCCAGCAGTTACCGCAGCGGGAGGGGGACAGATACGCAGTATTTT
J gene: TRBJ2-7; V gene: TRBV4-2; clone size: .; D gene: .; CDR3 protein: CASSQESEQYF; CDR3 DNA: TGTGCCAGCAGCCAAGAGTCCGAGCAGTACTTC
J gene: TRBJ2-5; V gene: TRBV28; clone size: .; D gene: TRBD2; CDR3 protein: CASSPLTSGDKRTQYF; CDR3 DNA: TGTGCCAGCAGTCCTCTGACTAGCGGGGACAAGAGGACCCAGTACTTC
J gene: TRBJ1-3; V gene: TRBV10-2; clone size: .; D gene: TRBD1; CDR3 protein: CASSDRGGDGNTIYF; CDR3 DNA: TGCGCCAGCAGTGATAGAGGGGGCGATGGAAACACCATATATTTT
J gene: TRBJ2-7; V gene: TRBV5-4; clone size: .; D gene: .; CDR3 protein: CASSLAGTPVNYEQYF; CDR3 DNA: TGTGCCAGCAGCTTGGCCGGGACACCTGTTAACTACGAGCAGTACTTC
J gene: TRBJ1-1; V gene: TRBV29-1; clone size: .; D gene: .; CDR3 protein: CSVDRERTEAFF; CDR3 DNA: TGCAGCGTTGACAGGGAGAGGACTGAAGCTTTCTTT
J gene: TRBJ2-1; V gene: TRBV30; clone size: .; D gene: .; CDR3 protein: CACTVVQGRNEQFF; CDR3 DNA: TGTGCCTGCACCGTCGTACAGGGTAGGAATGAGCAGTTCTTC
J gene: TRBJ2-2; V gene: TRBV2; clone size: .; D gene: TRBD2; CDR3 protein: CASSDWLAGGAGELFF; CDR3 DNA: TGTGCCAGCAGTGATTGGCTAGCGGGAGGCGCCGGGGAGCTGTTTTTT
J gene: TRBJ2-3; V gene: TRBV6-5; clone size: .; D gene: .; CDR3 protein: CASSYWGTPEDTQYF; CDR3 DNA: TGTGCCAGCAGTTACTGGGGGACCCCGGAGGATACGCAGTATTTT
J gene: TRBJ2-4; V gene: TRBV5-1; clone size: .; D gene: TRBD2; CDR3 protein: CASSSGLEGLAKNIQYF; CDR3 DNA: TGCGCCAGCAGCTCTGGACTAGAAGGACTAGCCAAAAACATTCAGTACTTC
J gene: TRBJ2-1; V gene: TRBV6-1; clone size: .; D gene: .; CDR3 protein: CASSQPGRQYNEQFF; CDR3 DNA: TGTGCCAGCAGCCAACCGGGACGACAGTACAATGAGCAGTTCTTC
J gene: TRBJ2-1; V gene: TRBV6-5; clone size: .; D gene: .; CDR3 protein: CASSLSGPSYNEQFF; CDR3 DNA: TGTGCCAGCAGTTTATCGGGGCCATCCTACAATGAGCAGTTCTTC
J gene: TRBJ2-3; V gene: TRBV5-1; clone size: .; D gene: .; CDR3 protein: CASSDSRDGVTDTQYF; CDR3 DNA: TGCGCCAGCAGCGACTCCCGGGACGGCGTAACAGATACGCAGTATTTT
J gene: TRBJ2-7; V gene: TRBV5-1; clone size: .; D gene: TRBD1; CDR3 protein: CASSLGQGHSYEQYF; CDR3 DNA: TGCGCCAGCAGCTTGGGACAGGGCCACTCCTACGAGCAGTACTTC
J gene: TRBJ2-7; V gene: TRBV4-1; clone size: .; D gene: .; CDR3 protein: CASSHHTPPYEQYF; CDR3 DNA: TGCGCCAGCAGCCACCATACCCCTCCCTACGAGCAGTACTTC
J gene: TRBJ2-1; V gene: TRBV30; clone size: .; D gene: .; CDR3 protein: CAWDVDDRFPTFF; CDR3 DNA: TGTGCCTGGGATGTAGACGATCGCTTTCCCACGTTCTTC
J gene: TRBJ1-5; V gene: TRBV27; clone size: .; D gene: TRBD1; CDR3 protein: CASSRQGLYSNQPQHF; CDR3 DNA: TGTGCCAGCAGCCGACAGGGGCTCTATAGCAATCAGCCCCAGCATTTT
J gene: TRBJ2-3; V gene: TRBV19; clone size: many; D gene: TRBD1; CDR3 protein: CASTVDRRPDTQYF; CDR3 DNA: TGTGCCAGTACCGTGGACAGGCGGCCAGATACGCAGTATTTT
J gene: TRBJ2-7; V gene: TRBV11-2; clone size: .; D gene: .; CDR3 protein: CASSLRPGSSYEQYF; CDR3 DNA: TGTGCCAGCAGCTTAAGGCCGGGAAGCTCCTACGAGCAGTACTTC
J gene: TRBJ2-3; V gene: TRBV7-9; clone size: many; D gene: .; CDR3 protein: CASSPTWRGRTDTQYF; CDR3 DNA: TGTGCCAGCAGCCCAACCTGGAGGGGGCGGACAGATACGCAGTATTTT
J gene: TRBJ1-5; V gene: TRBV27; clone size: .; D gene: .; CDR3 protein: CASSSSDRAIWPQHF; CDR3 DNA: TGTGCCAGCAGTTCATCGGACAGAGCCATTTGGCCCCAGCATTTT
J gene: TRBJ2-7; V gene: TRBV11-2; clone size: .; D gene: .; CDR3 protein: CASSPKVGPSSYEQYF; CDR3 DNA: TGTGCCAGCAGCCCGAAAGTCGGACCTAGCTCCTACGAGCAGTACTTC
J gene: TRBJ2-7; V gene: TRBV28; clone size: few; D gene: .; CDR3 protein: CASSRWTVSYEQYF; CDR3 DNA: TGTGCCAGCAGCCGCTGGACGGTGTCCTACGAGCAGTACTTC
J gene: TRBJ2-1; V gene: TRBV28; clone size: .; D gene: .; CDR3 protein: CASSGVNNNEQFF; CDR3 DNA: TGTGCCAGCTCGGGCGTTAACAACAATGAGCAGTTCTTC
J gene: TRBJ2-7; V gene: TRBV5-4; clone size: .; D gene: .; CDR3 protein: CASSFNSYEQYF; CDR3 DNA: TGTGCCAGCAGCTTTAATAGTTACGAGCAGTACTTC
J gene: TRBJ2-3; V gene: TRBV18; clone size: .; D gene: .; CDR3 protein: CASSPQQSTDTQYF; CDR3 DNA: TGTGCCAGCTCACCACAGCAGTCCACAGATACGCAGTATTTT
J gene: TRBJ2-7; V gene: TRBV29-1; clone size: once; D gene: .; CDR3 protein: CSVEGAGYEQYF; CDR3 DNA: TGCAGCGTTGAAGGAGCAGGGTACGAGCAGTACTTC
J gene: TRBJ2-3; V gene: TRBV7-3; clone size: few; D gene: TRBD2; CDR3 protein: CASSPSGLAGAEDTQYF; CDR3 DNA: TGTGCCAGCAGCCCAAGCGGACTAGCGGGAGCGGAAGATACGCAGTATTTT
J gene: TRBJ2-3; V gene: TRBV6-5; clone size: .; D gene: .; CDR3 protein: CASKVWRASTDTQYF; CDR3 DNA: TGTGCCAGCAAGGTCTGGAGAGCTAGCACAGATACGCAGTATTTT
J gene: TRBJ1-2; V gene: TRBV6-5; clone size: .; D gene: .; CDR3 protein: CASSYAGPGNGYTF; CDR3 DNA: TGTGCCAGCAGTTACGCGGGGCCTGGAAATGGCTACACCTTC